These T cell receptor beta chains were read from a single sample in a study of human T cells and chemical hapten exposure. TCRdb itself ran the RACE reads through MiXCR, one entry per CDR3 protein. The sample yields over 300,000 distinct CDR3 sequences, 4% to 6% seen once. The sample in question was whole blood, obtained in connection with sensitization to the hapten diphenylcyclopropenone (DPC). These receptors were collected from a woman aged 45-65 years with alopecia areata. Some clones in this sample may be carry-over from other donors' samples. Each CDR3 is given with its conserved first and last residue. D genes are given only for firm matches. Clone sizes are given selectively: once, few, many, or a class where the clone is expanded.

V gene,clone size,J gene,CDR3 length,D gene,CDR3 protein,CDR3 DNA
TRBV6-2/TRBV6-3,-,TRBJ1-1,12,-,CASRRGGSEAFF,TGTGCCAGCAGGAGGGGAGGGTCTGAAGCTTTCTTT
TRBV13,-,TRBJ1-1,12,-,CASSLQGREAFF,TGTGCCAGCAGCTTACAGGGGCGAGAAGCTTTCTTT
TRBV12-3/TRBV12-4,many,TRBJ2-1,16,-,CASSLVGGGSRNEQFF,TGTGCCAGCAGTTTAGTTGGTGGGGGGTCTCGCAATGAGCAGTTCTTC
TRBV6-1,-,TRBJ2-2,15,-,CASRRDERVTGELFF,TGTGCCAGCAGACGGGACGAGCGGGTGACCGGGGAGCTGTTTTTT
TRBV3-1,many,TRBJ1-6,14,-,CASSQKRQNSPLHF,TGTGCCAGCAGCCAAAAGAGACAGAATTCACCCCTCCACTTT
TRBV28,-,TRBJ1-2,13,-,CASNQQGIYGYTF,TGTGCCAGCAACCAACAGGGCATCTATGGCTACACCTTC
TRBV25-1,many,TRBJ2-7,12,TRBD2,CASTGGGYEQYF,TGTGCCAGCACTGGGGGGGGGTACGAGCAGTACTTC
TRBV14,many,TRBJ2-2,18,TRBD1,CASSQEGQGALWTGELFF,TGTGCCAGCAGCCAAGAAGGACAGGGGGCCTTATGGACCGGGGAGCTGTTTTTT
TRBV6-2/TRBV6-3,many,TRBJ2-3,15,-,CASSYLVGHTDTQYF,TGTGCCAGCAGTTACTTGGTCGGGCACACAGATACGCAGTATTTT
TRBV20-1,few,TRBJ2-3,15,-,CSAVLASGFTDTQYF,TGCAGTGCGGTGTTGGCGAGCGGCTTCACAGATACGCAGTATTTT
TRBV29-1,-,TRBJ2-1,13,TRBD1,CSARGSEVNEQFF,TGCAGCGCCAGGGGGTCGGAGGTGAATGAGCAGTTCTTC
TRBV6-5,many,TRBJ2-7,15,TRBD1,CASSYTDRTDNEQYF,TGTGCCAGCAGTTACACGGACAGGACTGACAACGAGCAGTACTTC
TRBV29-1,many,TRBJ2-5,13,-,CSVVGTERETQYF,TGCAGCGTTGTAGGGACTGAAAGAGAGACCCAGTACTTC
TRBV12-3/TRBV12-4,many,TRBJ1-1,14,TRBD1,CASSSRQGHTEAFF,TGTGCCAGCAGTTCGCGACAGGGACACACTGAAGCTTTCTTT
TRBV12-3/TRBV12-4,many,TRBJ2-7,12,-,CASSLWAGEQYF,TGTGCCAGCAGTTTATGGGCGGGCGAGCAGTACTTC
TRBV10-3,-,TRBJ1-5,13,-,CAIRGDSNQPQHF,TGTGCCATCAGGGGGGATAGCAATCAGCCCCAGCATTTT
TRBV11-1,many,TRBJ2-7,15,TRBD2,CASRFGTSGFYEQYF,TGTGCCAGCAGATTCGGGACTAGCGGGTTCTACGAGCAGTACTTC
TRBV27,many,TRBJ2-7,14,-,CASSLGGPAYEQYF,TGTGCCAGCAGTTTAGGTGGTCCGGCCTACGAGCAGTACTTC
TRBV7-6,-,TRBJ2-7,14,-,CASSLAHGSYEQYF,TGTGCCAGCAGCCTCGCCCACGGCTCCTACGAGCAGTACTTC
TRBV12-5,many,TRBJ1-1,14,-,CASGLVRGDTEAFF,TGTGCTAGTGGTTTGGTACGAGGGGACACTGAAGCTTTCTTT
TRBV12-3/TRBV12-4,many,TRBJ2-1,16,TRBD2,CASSPRVAGPYNEQFF,TGTGCCAGCAGTCCCCGGGTAGCGGGGCCCTACAATGAGCAGTTCTTC
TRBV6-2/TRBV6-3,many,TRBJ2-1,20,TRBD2,CASSYPSETSGRGHHNEQFF,TGTGCCAGCAGTTACCCGTCTGAGACTAGCGGGAGGGGTCACCACAATGAGCAGTTCTTC
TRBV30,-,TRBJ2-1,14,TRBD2,CAWSKGLDYNEQFF,TGTGCCTGGAGTAAGGGACTAGATTACAATGAGCAGTTCTTC
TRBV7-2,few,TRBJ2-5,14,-,CASSPIARQETQYF,TGTGCCAGCAGCCCAATAGCGAGACAAGAGACCCAGTACTTC
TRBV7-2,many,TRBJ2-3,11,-,CASSLSDTQYF,TGTGCCAGCAGCTTGTCAGATACGCAGTATTTT
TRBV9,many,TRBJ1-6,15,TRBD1,CASSVGTGTGSPLHF,TGTGCCAGCAGCGTAGGGACAGGGACAGGATCACCCCTCCACTTT
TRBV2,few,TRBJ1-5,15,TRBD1,CASRAQGVSNQPQHF,TGTGCCAGCAGAGCCCAGGGGGTTAGCAATCAGCCCCAGCATTTT
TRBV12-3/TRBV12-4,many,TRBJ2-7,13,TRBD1,CASREQGTYEQYF,TGTGCCAGCAGGGAACAGGGGACCTACGAGCAGTACTTC
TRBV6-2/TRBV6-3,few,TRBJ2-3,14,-,CASSGGGKVDTQYF,TGTGCCAGCAGTGGCGGTGGAAAGGTGGATACGCAGTATTTT
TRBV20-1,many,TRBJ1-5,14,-,CSARTRGYNQPQHF,TGCAGTGCTAGAACCCGGGGCTACAATCAGCCCCAGCATTTT
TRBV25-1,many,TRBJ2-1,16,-,CASSEGARTLYNEQFF,TGTGCCAGCAGTGAAGGAGCCAGGACCCTCTACAATGAGCAGTTCTTC
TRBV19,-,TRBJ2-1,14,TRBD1,CASSSDRVRNEQFF,TGTGCCAGTAGTTCCGACAGGGTTCGCAATGAGCAGTTCTTC
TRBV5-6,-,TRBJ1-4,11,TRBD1,CASSGTGLLFF,TGTGCCAGCAGCGGGACAGGTCTCCTGTTTTTT
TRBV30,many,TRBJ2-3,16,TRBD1,CAWSTSAGGWTDTQYF,TGTGCCTGGAGTACCTCAGCAGGGGGCTGGACAGATACGCAGTATTTT
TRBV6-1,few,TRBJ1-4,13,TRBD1,CASSLGQREKLFF,TGTGCCAGCAGTTTGGGACAGCGTGAAAAACTGTTTTTT
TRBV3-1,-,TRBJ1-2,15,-,CASSRRQDGHYGYTF,TGTGCCAGCAGCCGCCGACAGGATGGACACTATGGCTACACCTTC
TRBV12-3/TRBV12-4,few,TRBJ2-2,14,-,CASSLSGSGGELFF,TGTGCCAGCAGTTTATCAGGGTCGGGCGGGGAGCTGTTTTTT
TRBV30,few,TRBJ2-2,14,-,CAWTGQENTGELFF,TGTGCCTGGACCGGGCAGGAGAACACCGGGGAGCTGTTTTTT
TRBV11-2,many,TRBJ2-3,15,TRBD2,CASSLKPAGADTQYF,TGTGCCAGCAGCTTAAAACCAGCGGGAGCAGATACGCAGTATTTT
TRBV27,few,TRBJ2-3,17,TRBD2,CASSLISGTSGTDTQYF,TGTGCCAGCAGTTTAATCAGTGGGACTAGCGGCACAGATACGCAGTATTTT
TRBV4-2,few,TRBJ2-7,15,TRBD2,CASSMSGGGSYEQYF,TGTGCCAGCAGTATGAGCGGGGGGGGTTCCTACGAGCAGTACTTC
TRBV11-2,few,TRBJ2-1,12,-,CASSSSLSEQFF,TGTGCCAGCAGCTCTTCTCTTAGTGAGCAGTTCTTC
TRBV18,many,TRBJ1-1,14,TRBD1,CASSDGQGNTEAFF,TGTGCCAGCTCAGACGGACAGGGGAACACTGAAGCTTTCTTT
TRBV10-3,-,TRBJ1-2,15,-,CAISEVAGTGYGYTF,TGTGCCATCAGTGAGGTCGCAGGGACTGGTTATGGCTACACCTTC
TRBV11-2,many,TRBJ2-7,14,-,CASSSTNRVDEQYF,TGTGCCAGCAGCTCGACGAACAGGGTCGACGAGCAGTACTTC
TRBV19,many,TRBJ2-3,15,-,CASRPDPSSTDTQYF,TGTGCCAGCAGACCGGACCCATCTAGCACAGATACGCAGTATTTT
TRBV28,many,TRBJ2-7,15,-,CASSSAGPHSYEQYF,TGTGCCAGCAGTTCCGCAGGGCCTCATTCCTACGAGCAGTACTTC
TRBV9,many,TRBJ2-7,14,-,CASSVYPAAYEQYF,TGTGCCAGCAGCGTATATCCAGCGGCCTACGAGCAGTACTTC
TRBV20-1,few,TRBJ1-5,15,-,CSARDIGQPYQPQHF,TGCAGTGCTAGAGATATTGGACAGCCTTATCAGCCCCAGCATTTT